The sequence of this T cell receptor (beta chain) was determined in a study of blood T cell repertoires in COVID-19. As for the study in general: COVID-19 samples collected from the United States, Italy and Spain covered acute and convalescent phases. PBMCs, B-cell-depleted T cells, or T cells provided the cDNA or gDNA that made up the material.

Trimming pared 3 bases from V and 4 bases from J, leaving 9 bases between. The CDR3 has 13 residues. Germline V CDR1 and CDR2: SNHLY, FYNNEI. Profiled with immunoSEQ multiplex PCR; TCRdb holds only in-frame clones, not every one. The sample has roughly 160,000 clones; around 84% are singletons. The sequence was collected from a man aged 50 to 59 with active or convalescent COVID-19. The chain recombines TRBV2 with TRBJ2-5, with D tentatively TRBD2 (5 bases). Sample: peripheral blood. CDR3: CASSDREGETQYF. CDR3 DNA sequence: TGTGCCAGCAGTGACCGGGAAGGAGAGACCCAGTACTTC.